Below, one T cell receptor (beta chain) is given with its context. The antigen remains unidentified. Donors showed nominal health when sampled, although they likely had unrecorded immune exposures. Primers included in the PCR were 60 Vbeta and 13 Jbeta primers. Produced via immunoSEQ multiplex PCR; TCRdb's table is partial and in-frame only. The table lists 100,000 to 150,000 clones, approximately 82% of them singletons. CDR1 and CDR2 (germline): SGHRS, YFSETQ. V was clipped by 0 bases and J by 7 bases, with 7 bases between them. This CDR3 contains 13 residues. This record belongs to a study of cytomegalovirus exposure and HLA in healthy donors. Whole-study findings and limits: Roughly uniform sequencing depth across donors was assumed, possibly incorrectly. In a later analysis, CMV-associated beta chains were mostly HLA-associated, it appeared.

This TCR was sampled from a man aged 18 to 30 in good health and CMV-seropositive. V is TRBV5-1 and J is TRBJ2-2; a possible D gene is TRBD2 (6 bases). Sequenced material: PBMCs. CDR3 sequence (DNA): TGCGCCAGCAGCTTGGCCGGGGGCGGGGAGCTGTTTTTT. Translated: CASSLAGGGELFF.